This entry lists 8 T cell receptor beta chains sequenced from one sample in a study of radiotherapy plus CTLA-4 blockade in lung cancer. The table came from immunoSEQ multiplex PCR; TCRdb's copy has only in-frame clones and leaves some out. The table lists approximately 89,000 clones, 78% of them singletons. The sample in question was peripheral blood, obtained from a patient treated with radiotherapy plus ipilimumab. These TCRs come from a human donor with non-small cell lung cancer who had a partial response to radiotherapy plus ipilimumab. Some clones in this sample may be carry-over from other donors' samples.

The V gene is TRBV7-8, the J gene TRBJ2-7; 7 nucleotides line up with TRBD1. V trimming: 6 bases; J trimming: 12 bases; junction bases outside the gene matches: 11. The CDR3 length is 12 residues. Germline V CDR1 and CDR2: SGHVS, FQNEAQ. CDR3 sequence: CASSYDRARLYF. As DNA, the CDR3 is TGTGCCAGCAGTTACGACAGGGCAAGGCTGTACTTC.

The chain recombines TRBV27 with TRBJ1-5, with 9 bases that match TRBD1. V gave up 6 bases and J gave up 0 bases; unmatched junction bases: 6. The CDR3 is made up of 16 amino acids. From germline, CDR1 is MNHEY and CDR2 SMNVEV (reference sequence). CDR3 bases: TGTGCCAGCAGGGGGACAGGGTGGTATAGCAATCAGCCCCAGCATTTT. Translation: CASRGTGWYSNQPQHF.

The chain joins TRBV7-2 to TRBJ2-7; TRBD1 matches at 7 bases. Germline trimming cut 5 bases from V and 3 bases from J; bases unmatched to any gene: 7. CDR3 length equals 14 residues. Germline V gene data show CDR1 as SGHTA and CDR2 as FQGNSA. CDR3 region: CASSPNRGGYEQYF. The CDR3 DNA reads as TGTGCCAGCAGCCCAAACAGGGGCGGCTACGAGCAGTACTTC.

The CDR3 DNA sequence: TGTGCCAGCAGCAAAAGCGGGGTCGGCACAGATACGCAGTATTTT. This gives the protein CASSKSGVGTDTQYF. The gene calls are TRBV9 and TRBJ2-3; 7 bases match TRBD2. CDR3 length equals 15 residues. In germline, CDR1 is SGDLS, CDR2 YYNGEE. With 4 bases clipped from V and 1 base from J, the junction kept 6 bases outside the gene matches.

The CDR3 region has the DNA TGTGCCAGCTCACCCGGGGAATACTATGGCTACACCTTC. It translates to CASSPGEYYGYTF. The chain combines TRBV18 with TRBJ1-2, with D hard to call. Germline CDR1 and CDR2: KGHSH and LQKENI. V lost 3 bases to trimming and J lost 3 bases, with 8 bases between them. The CDR3 has 13 amino acids.

This chain connects TRBV4-1 to TRBJ1-2; D is ambiguous. The CDR3 is 12 amino acids. Germline V gene data show CDR1 as MGHRA and CDR2 as YSYEKL. The ends were cut back, 3 bases at V and 3 bases at J, with 5 bases in the middle. The CDR3 loop reads CASSHLYYGYTF. In DNA form, the CDR3 reads TGCGCCAGCAGCCACCTCTACTATGGCTACACCTTC.

Here the CDR3 reads CASTRGSGNTIYF. DNA of the CDR3: TGCGCCAGCACCAGAGGTTCTGGAAACACCATATATTTT. V and J are TRBV10-1 and TRBJ1-3; unclear D gene. The CDR3 loop spans 13 amino acids. Germline CDR1 and CDR2: WNHNN and SYGVQD (reference sequence). The V end was cut by 7 bases, the J end by 1 base, with 8 bases between.

The chain joins TRBV18 to TRBJ2-5; the match to TRBD2 covers 8 bases. Germline-derived CDR1 and CDR2 are KGHSH and LQKENI. Trimming removed 1 base from V and 4 bases from J; junction bases left unmatched: 2. There are 14 residues in the CDR3. CDR3 amino acids: CASSPRGRRETQYF. For the CDR3, the DNA is TGTGCCAGCTCACCACGCGGGAGGAGAGAGACCCAGTACTTC.